This TCR beta chain comes out of a study of vaccination effects on CD4 cells after COVID-19. This clone was found a few times. The antigen remains undetermined. Clones were read by immunoSEQ multiplex PCR, and TCRdb kept only the in-frame ones, dropping some. The table records approximately 15,000 clones, roughly 80% of them present only once. After expansion with viral peptide pools in the ViraFEST assay, antigen-specific CD4+ T cells were sequenced. Following 10 days of culture, CD4+ T cells were isolated. Confirmation by PCR established that the person had SARS-CoV-2 infection between March and December 2020. Each person got two doses of an mRNA SARS-CoV-2 vaccine, BNT162b2 or mRNA-1273. Germline V CDR1 and CDR2: SEHNR, FQNEAQ (reference sequence). Trimming left V 6 bases short and J 7 bases short, with 16 bases between. The CDR3 runs to 14 residues.

V is TRBV7-9 and J is TRBJ2-1, with TRBD2 as a possible D gene (7 bases). The source was CD4+ T cells from PBMCs cultured with HCoV-NL63 spike peptides, collected after COVID-19 vaccination. This clonotype was sampled from a human donor who had a prior SARS-CoV-2 infection. CDR3 nucleotides: TGTGCCAGCAGTTGGGGGGGGCTAAGAAATGAGCAGTTCTTC. Its translation is CASSWGGLRNEQFF.